A selection of T cell receptor beta chains follows, all from one sample in a study of OX40 agonist ivuxolimab in advanced cancers. Libraries were prepared by immunoSEQ multiplex PCR; TCRdb keeps only in-frame clonotypes and omits some of them. Of about 84,000 clones in the sample, 75% to 95% were seen once. This specimen was CD4+ or CD8+ T cells sorted from blood, taken in a trial of the OX40 agonist ivuxolimab. The receptors come from an adult with an advanced solid tumor such as melanoma, head and neck, liver or kidney cancer. Both conserved end residues are part of each CDR3. The D gene is left open where the match is weak. Some rows mark clone size as missing; the rest say once, few, many or name a class of expanded clone.

d_call	v_call	clone_size	j_call	cdr3_length	cdr3_nt	cdr3_aa
NA	TRBV6-4	NA	TRBJ2-7	13	TGTGCCAGCAGTGTTCGACCTACCTACGAGCAGTACTTC	CASSVRPTYEQYF
TRBD1	TRBV6-5	NA	TRBJ2-4	15	TGTGCCAGCAGGAACGACAGGGGTGGCGGAAACATTCAGTACTTC	CASRNDRGGGNIQYF
NA	TRBV6-5	NA	TRBJ1-3	14	TGTGCCAGCAGTTACTCCCAAGCTGGAAACACCATATATTTT	CASSYSQAGNTIYF
NA	TRBV6-5	NA	TRBJ2-3	15	TGTGCCAGCAGCCCCGAGGGCGGGTGGACAGATACGCAGTATTTT	CASSPEGGWTDTQYF
NA	TRBV28	NA	TRBJ1-6	14	TGTGCCAGCAGTCTCCGACATTATAATTCACCCCTCCACTTT	CASSLRHYNSPLHF
TRBD2	TRBV18	NA	TRBJ2-7	15	TGTGCCAGCTCACCCCCGGGGGGGAGCTCCTACGAGCAGTACTTC	CASSPPGGSSYEQYF
TRBD2	TRBV2	NA	TRBJ2-5	16	TGTGCCAGCAGTCTTGGACTAGCGGGGTACCAAGAGACCCAGTACTTC	CASSLGLAGYQETQYF
NA	TRBV28	once	TRBJ1-1	14	TGTGCCAGCAGTTCGTCGGGGGAAGGCACTGAAGCTTTCTTT	CASSSSGEGTEAFF
NA	TRBV21-1	NA	TRBJ1-1	8	TGTGCCAACTCTCCGGCTTTCTTT	CANSPAFF
NA	TRBV4-2	NA	TRBJ1-1	14	TGTGCCAGCAGCCCGGGAGGCGCGAACACTGAAGCTTTCTTT	CASSPGGANTEAFF
NA	TRBV14	NA	TRBJ2-7	13	TGTGCCAGCAGCCAAGTCCTTCGGGGGGAGCAGTACTTC	CASSQVLRGEQYF
TRBD1	TRBV11-3	NA	TRBJ2-5	16	TGTGCCAGCAGCCCCAACTCCGGACAGGGAGGAGAGACCCAGTACTTC	CASSPNSGQGGETQYF
NA	TRBV28	NA	TRBJ1-2	15	TGTGCCAGCAGTTTAGATCAGGGACTGGGCTATGGCTACACCTTC	CASSLDQGLGYGYTF
NA	TRBV27	NA	TRBJ2-5	13	TGTGCCAGCAGTTCACCGCCTTATCTGATCCAGTACTTC	CASSSPPYLIQYF
NA	TRBV7-2	NA	TRBJ2-1	14	TGTGCCAGCAGCTTGGCGGGATCGTTCAATGAGCAGTTCTTC	CASSLAGSFNEQFF
TRBD1	TRBV30	NA	TRBJ2-7	13	TGTGCCTGGAGTCGGGTAGGGACAGGGGAGCAGTACTTC	CAWSRVGTGEQYF
TRBD1	TRBV11-2	NA	TRBJ2-5	15	TGTGCCAGCAGCCCCGGGACAGGGGGCAAAGAGACCCAGTACTTC	CASSPGTGGKETQYF
TRBD1	TRBV28	NA	TRBJ2-3	16	TGTGCCAGCAGTTTTCTGACAGGGAAGAGCACAGATACGCAGTATTTT	CASSFLTGKSTDTQYF
NA	TRBV15	NA	TRBJ2-7	14	TGTGCCACCAGCAGAGATCCCACGGTCGGGGAGCAGTACTTC	CATSRDPTVGEQYF
NA	TRBV7-6	NA	TRBJ1-4	15	TGTGCCAGCAGCTTAGGTTCAGGGTGGGATGAAAAACTGTTTTTT	CASSLGSGWDEKLFF
NA	TRBV7-9	NA	TRBJ1-2	13	TGTGCCAGCAGCTTTGGCCATAACTATGGCTACACCTTC	CASSFGHNYGYTF
TRBD1	TRBV28	few	TRBJ1-1	17	TGTGCCAGCAGATCCGACAGGGGAGGGAAATTGAACACTGAAGCTTTCTTT	CASRSDRGGKLNTEAFF
NA	TRBV29-1	NA	TRBJ1-2	13	TGCAGCGTGAGTGTGGGGGCGAACTATGGCTACACCTTC	CSVSVGANYGYTF
TRBD1	TRBV7-2	NA	TRBJ2-5	12	TGTGCCAGCAGCTCACAGGGGGAGACCCAGTACTTC	CASSSQGETQYF
NA	TRBV11-3	NA	TRBJ2-1	15	TGTGCCAGCAGCCTTGGGCGCGGCTCCTACAATGAGCAGTTCTTC	CASSLGRGSYNEQFF
TRBD1	TRBV6-9	NA	TRBJ2-7	15	TGTGCCAGCAGTGCTTTGAGGGACAGGGAAGACGAGCAGTACTTC	CASSALRDREDEQYF
NA	TRBV6-5	once	TRBJ2-3	12	TGTGCCAGCAGAAAGGGGGGCGATACGCAGTATTTT	CASRKGGDTQYF
NA	TRBV5-1	NA	TRBJ2-2	13	TGCGCCAGCAGTAGGGGGAACACCGGGGAGCTGTTTTTT	CASSRGNTGELFF
NA	TRBV5-4	NA	TRBJ2-5	13	TGTGCCAGCAGCTTCAGGGACGCCCAGACCCAGTACTTC	CASSFRDAQTQYF
NA	TRBV7-9	NA	TRBJ2-2	15	TGTGCCAGCAGCACACAAGTTACGAACACCGGGGAGCTGTTTTTT	CASSTQVTNTGELFF
TRBD1	TRBV28	NA	TRBJ1-2	16	TGTGCCAGCAGTTCCACCACTAGGGGGCAAGTCTATGGCTACACCTTC	CASSSTTRGQVYGYTF
NA	TRBV28	NA	TRBJ1-2	14	TGTGCCAGCAGGGGACATTCGCCGCTCTATGGCTACACCTTC	CASRGHSPLYGYTF
NA	TRBV13	NA	TRBJ2-1	13	TGTGCCAGCAGCTTAGGTGGGAGCAATGAGCAGTTCTTC	CASSLGGSNEQFF
TRBD1	TRBV19	NA	TRBJ2-7	15	TGTGCCAGTAGTAACAGGGGTCTTACTACCTACGAGCAGTACTTC	CASSNRGLTTYEQYF
NA	TRBV5-1	NA	TRBJ2-2	12	TGCGCCAGCAGCTATGACACCGGGGAGCTGTTTTTT	CASSYDTGELFF
NA	TRBV19	NA	TRBJ1-1	13	TGTGCCAGTAGTAAAAAACCGAACACTGAAGCTTTCTTT	CASSKKPNTEAFF
TRBD1	TRBV19	NA	TRBJ2-5	13	TGTGCCAGTAGCCGACAGGGTGGGGAGACCCAGTACTTC	CASSRQGGETQYF
TRBD2	TRBV4-1	NA	TRBJ2-1	18	TGCGCCAGCAGCCAAACCCGACGGGGGGGCCTTCCTTACAATGAGCAGTTCTTC	CASSQTRRGGLPYNEQFF
TRBD1	TRBV28	once	TRBJ1-3	14	TGTGCCAGCAGATTACTACAGGGGGCTGACACCATATATTTT	CASRLLQGADTIYF
NA	TRBV6-1	NA	TRBJ2-7	13	TGTGCCAGCAGTGAAAGCATTACCTACGAGCAGTACTTC	CASSESITYEQYF
NA	TRBV2	once	TRBJ1-5	15	TGTGCCAGCAGCGGGACTGTTTTTAGCAATCAGCCCCAGCATTTT	CASSGTVFSNQPQHF
TRBD2	TRBV6-6	NA	TRBJ2-4	15	TGTGCCAGCAGGCCCCTAGCGGGAGAGAGGAACATTCAGTACTTC	CASRPLAGERNIQYF
NA	TRBV7-2	NA	TRBJ1-1	14	TGTGCCAGCAGCTCCCGAGTGGGGAACACTGAAGCTTTCTTT	CASSSRVGNTEAFF
TRBD2	TRBV5-5	NA	TRBJ2-5	17	TGTGCCAGCAGCCAAGGGACTAGCGGGGGGGCCGAAGAGACCCAGTACTTC	CASSQGTSGGAEETQYF
NA	TRBV28	NA	TRBJ2-3	14	TGTGCCAGCATCCTAACCGGGGTGGGGAATACGCAGTATTTT	CASILTGVGNTQYF
TRBD2	TRBV27	NA	TRBJ2-5	15	TGTGCCAGCAGGGGTAGCGGGAGGGGTCAAGAGACCCAGTACTTC	CASRGSGRGQETQYF
NA	TRBV6-6	few	TRBJ1-5	14	TGTGCCAGCAGCCTTCTTGGATCCAATCAGCCCCAGCATTTT	CASSLLGSNQPQHF
TRBD1	TRBV5-1	NA	TRBJ2-6	20	TGCGCCAGCAGCCCCCGGACCGGACAGGGGTCCCGTGGGGGGGCCAACGTCCTGACTTTC	CASSPRTGQGSRGGANVLTF
NA	TRBV7-2	NA	TRBJ2-1	11	TGTGCCAGCAGCTTATACTGGGAGCAGTTCTTC	CASSLYWEQFF
NA	TRBV2	NA	TRBJ2-7	14	TGTGCCAGTTCCCTAGGGCCTCTTGCCTACGAGCAGTACTTC	CASSLGPLAYEQYF
NA	TRBV7-9	NA	TRBJ2-3	11	TGTGCCAGCAGCCGGACCGATACGCAGTATTTT	CASSRTDTQYF
NA	TRBV18	NA	TRBJ1-1	11	TGTGCCAGCTCACCAAAAACTGAAGCTTTCTTT	CASSPKTEAFF
NA	TRBV28	NA	TRBJ2-1	12	TGTGCCAGCAGTTTATGGGGGGTCGGGCAGTTCTTC	CASSLWGVGQFF
TRBD2	TRBV11-3	NA	TRBJ2-3	16	TGTGCCAGCAGCTTGGGGGTCCAGCGGGATACAGATACGCAGTATTTT	CASSLGVQRDTDTQYF
NA	TRBV19	NA	TRBJ2-1	14	TGTGCCAGTAGTACTACAGGAATATGGGGTGAGCAGTTCTTC	CASSTTGIWGEQFF
TRBD1	TRBV11-3	NA	TRBJ2-7	15	TGTGCCAGCAGCTTCGGACAGGGGATTAGGGACGAGCAGTACTTC	CASSFGQGIRDEQYF
TRBD2	TRBV7-7	NA	TRBJ2-5	16	TGTGCTAGCAGCTCTGGACTAGCGGGGGGTTCAGAGACCCAGTACTTC	CASSSGLAGGSETQYF
NA	TRBV5-1	NA	TRBJ2-5	13	TGCGCCAGCAGCTTTAATACGGGGGAGACCCAGTACTTC	CASSFNTGETQYF
NA	TRBV11-1	NA	TRBJ2-5	18	TGTGCCAGCAGCTTACCTAAGGGGAGTAGAGGCCTCCAAGAGACCCAGTACTTC	CASSLPKGSRGLQETQYF
NA	TRBV7-6	NA	TRBJ2-7	11	TGTGCCATCAGCGAAGCAGTCGAGCAGTACTTC	CAISEAVEQYF